The sequence of this T cell receptor beta chain was determined in a study of T cell repertoires in ileal Crohn's disease. The CDR3 consists of 14 residues. The germline V gene encodes CDR1 MNHNS and CDR2 SASEGT. V lost 3 bases, J lost 2 bases, and 10 bases lay in between. Described time point: proximal margin of the surgical specimen (macroscopically non-inflamed). Only in-frame clones appear in the TCRdb table, and some are missing; sequencing was by immunoSEQ multiplex PCR. The data contain approximately 6,100 clones, 78% of them singletons. The chain couples TRBV6-1 to TRBJ1-2, with TRBD1 as a possible D gene (6 bases). The specimen was ileal tissue. The TCR was taken from an adult with Crohn's disease. The CDR3 region is CASSETGANYGYTF. Written as DNA, the CDR3 is TGTGCCAGCAGTGAGACAGGCGCCAACTATGGCTACACCTTC.